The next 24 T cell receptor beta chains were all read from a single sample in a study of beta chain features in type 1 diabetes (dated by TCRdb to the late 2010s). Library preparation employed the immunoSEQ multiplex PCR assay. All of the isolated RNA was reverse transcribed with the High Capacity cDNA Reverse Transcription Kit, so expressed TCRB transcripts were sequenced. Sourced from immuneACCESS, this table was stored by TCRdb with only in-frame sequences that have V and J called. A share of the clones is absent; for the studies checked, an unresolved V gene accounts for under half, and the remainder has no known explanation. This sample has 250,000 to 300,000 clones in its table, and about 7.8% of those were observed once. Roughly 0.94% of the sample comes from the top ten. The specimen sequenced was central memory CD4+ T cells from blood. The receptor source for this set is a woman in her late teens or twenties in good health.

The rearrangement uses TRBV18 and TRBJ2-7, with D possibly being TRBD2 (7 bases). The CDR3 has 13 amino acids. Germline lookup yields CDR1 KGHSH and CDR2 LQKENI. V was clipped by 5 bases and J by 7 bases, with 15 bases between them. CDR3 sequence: CASSSAGAGEQYF. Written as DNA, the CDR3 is TGTGCCAGCTCATCCGCGGGGGCGGGGGAGCAGTACTTC.

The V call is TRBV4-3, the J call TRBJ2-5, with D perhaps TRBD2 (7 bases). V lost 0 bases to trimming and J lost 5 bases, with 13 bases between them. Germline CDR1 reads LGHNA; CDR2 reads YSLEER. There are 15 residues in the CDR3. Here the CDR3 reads CASSQDLGGRETQYF. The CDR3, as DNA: TGCGCCAGCAGCCAAGACCTCGGGGGGCGGGAGACCCAGTACTTC.

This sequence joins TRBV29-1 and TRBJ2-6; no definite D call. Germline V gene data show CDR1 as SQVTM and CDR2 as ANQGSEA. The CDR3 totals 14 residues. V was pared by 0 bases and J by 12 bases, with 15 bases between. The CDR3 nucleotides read TGCAGCGTTGAAGATGTCCGGCATCCTGGCGTCCTGACTTTC. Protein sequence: CSVEDVRHPGVLTF.

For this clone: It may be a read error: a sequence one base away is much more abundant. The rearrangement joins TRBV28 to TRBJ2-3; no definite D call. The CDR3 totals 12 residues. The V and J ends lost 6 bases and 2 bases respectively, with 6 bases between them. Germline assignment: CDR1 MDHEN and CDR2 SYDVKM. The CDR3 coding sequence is TGTGCCAGCAGCTCGGCCACAGATACGCAGTATTTT. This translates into CASSSATDTQYF.

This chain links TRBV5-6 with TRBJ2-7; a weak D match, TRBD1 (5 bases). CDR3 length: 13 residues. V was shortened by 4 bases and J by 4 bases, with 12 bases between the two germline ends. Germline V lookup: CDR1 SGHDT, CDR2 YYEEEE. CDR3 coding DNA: TGTGCCAGCAGCCTTAGACAGATGTACGAGCAGTACGTC. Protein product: CASSLRQMYEQYV.

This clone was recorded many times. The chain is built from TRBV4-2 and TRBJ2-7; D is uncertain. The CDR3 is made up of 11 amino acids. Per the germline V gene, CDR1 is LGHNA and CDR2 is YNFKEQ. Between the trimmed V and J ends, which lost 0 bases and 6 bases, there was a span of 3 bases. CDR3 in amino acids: CASSQDREQYF. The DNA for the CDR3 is TGTGCCAGCAGCCAAGACCGCGAGCAGTACTTC.

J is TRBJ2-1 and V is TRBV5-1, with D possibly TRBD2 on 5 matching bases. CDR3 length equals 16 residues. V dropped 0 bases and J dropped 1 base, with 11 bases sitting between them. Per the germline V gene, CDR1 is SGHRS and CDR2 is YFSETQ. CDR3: CASSLGLDLSYNEQFF. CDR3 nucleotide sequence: TGCGCCAGCAGCTTGGGGTTGGACTTATCCTACAATGAGCAGTTCTTC.

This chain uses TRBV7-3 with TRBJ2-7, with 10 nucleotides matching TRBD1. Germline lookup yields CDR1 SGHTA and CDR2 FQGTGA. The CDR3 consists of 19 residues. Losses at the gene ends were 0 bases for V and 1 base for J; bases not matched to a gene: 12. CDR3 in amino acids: CASSLTMRVLGQGSYEQYF. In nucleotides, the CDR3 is TGTGCCAGCAGCTTAACGATGAGGGTTTTGGGACAGGGGTCCTACGAGCAGTACTTC. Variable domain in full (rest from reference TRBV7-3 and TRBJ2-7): GAGVSQTPSNKVTEKGKYVELRCDPISGHTALYWYRQSLGQGPEFLIYFQGTGAADDSGLPNDRFFAVRPEGSVSTLKIQRTERGDSAVYLCASSLTMRVLGQGSYEQYFGPGTRLTVT.

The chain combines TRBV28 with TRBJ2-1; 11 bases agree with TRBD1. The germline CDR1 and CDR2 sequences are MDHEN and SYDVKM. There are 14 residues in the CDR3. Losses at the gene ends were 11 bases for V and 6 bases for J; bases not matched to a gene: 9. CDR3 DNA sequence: TGTGCCTCCCGGACAGGGGGCATGAGCAATGAGCAGTTCTTC. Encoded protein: CASRTGGMSNEQFF.

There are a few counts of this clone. CDR3 sequence (DNA): TGTGCCAGCAGCAACGCGGCGACAGATACGCAGTATTTT. Its translation: CASSNAATDTQYF. V usage is TRBV7-2 and J usage is TRBJ2-3, with no clear D. Germline CDR1 and CDR2: SGHTA and FQGNSA. With 5 bases removed from V and 3 bases from J, the gap between germline ends came to 9 bases. The CDR3 is 13 residues long. The variable domain in full, completed from reference TRBV7-2 and TRBJ2-3, reads GAGVSQSPSNKVTEKGKDVELRCDPISGHTALYWYRQSLGQGLEFLIYFQGNSAPDKSGLPSDRFSAERTGGSVSTLTIQRTQQEDSAVYLCASSNAATDTQYFGPGTRLTVL.

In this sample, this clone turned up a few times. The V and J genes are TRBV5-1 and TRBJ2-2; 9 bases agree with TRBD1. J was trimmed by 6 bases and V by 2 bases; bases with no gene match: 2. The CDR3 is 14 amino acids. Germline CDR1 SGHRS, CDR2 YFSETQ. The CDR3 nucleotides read TGCGCCAGCAGCTTCGACAGGGGGTCCGGGGAGCTGTTTTTT. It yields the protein CASSFDRGSGELFF. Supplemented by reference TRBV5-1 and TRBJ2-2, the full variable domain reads KAGVTQTPRYLIKTRGQQVTLSCSPISGHRSVSWYQQTPGQGLQFLFEYFSETQRNKGNFPGRFSGRQFSNSRSEMNVSTLELGDSALYLCASSFDRGSGELFFGEGSRLTVL.

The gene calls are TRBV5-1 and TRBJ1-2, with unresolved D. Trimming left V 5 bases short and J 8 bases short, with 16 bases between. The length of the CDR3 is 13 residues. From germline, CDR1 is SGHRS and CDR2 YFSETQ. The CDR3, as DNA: TGCGCCAGCAGAACGGACCCCGACGAGGGCTACACCTTC. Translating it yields CASRTDPDEGYTF.

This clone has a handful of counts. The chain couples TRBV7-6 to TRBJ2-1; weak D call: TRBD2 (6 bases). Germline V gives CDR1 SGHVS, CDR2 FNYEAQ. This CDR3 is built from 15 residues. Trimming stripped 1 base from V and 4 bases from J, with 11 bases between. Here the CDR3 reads CASSLDGTSYNEQFF. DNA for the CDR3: TGTGCCAGCAGCTTAGATGGGACTTCTTACAATGAGCAGTTCTTC.

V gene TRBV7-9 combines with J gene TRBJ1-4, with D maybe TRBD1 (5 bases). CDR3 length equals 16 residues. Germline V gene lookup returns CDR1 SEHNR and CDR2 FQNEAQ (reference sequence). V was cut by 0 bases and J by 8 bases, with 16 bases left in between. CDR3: CASSLAGGGPREKLFF. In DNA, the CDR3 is TGTGCCAGCAGCTTAGCCGGCGGGGGTCCGCGGGAAAAACTGTTTTTT.

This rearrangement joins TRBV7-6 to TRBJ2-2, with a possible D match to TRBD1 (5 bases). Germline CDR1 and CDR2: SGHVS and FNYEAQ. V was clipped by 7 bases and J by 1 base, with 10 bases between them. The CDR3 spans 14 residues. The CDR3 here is CASKLGQNTGELFF. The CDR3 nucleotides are TGTGCCAGCAAACTTGGACAGAACACCGGGGAGCTGTTTTTT.

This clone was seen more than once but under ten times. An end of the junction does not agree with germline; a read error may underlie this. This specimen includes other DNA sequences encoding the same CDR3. This CDR3 is CASSLPSANEQFF. DNA for the CDR3: TGTGCCAGCAGCTTGCCTAGCGCGAATGAGCAGTTCTTC. The chain is built from TRBV5-1 and TRBJ2-1; perhaps TRBD2 as D (6 bases). Germline-derived CDR1 and CDR2 are SGHRS and YFSETQ. This CDR3 contains 13 residues.

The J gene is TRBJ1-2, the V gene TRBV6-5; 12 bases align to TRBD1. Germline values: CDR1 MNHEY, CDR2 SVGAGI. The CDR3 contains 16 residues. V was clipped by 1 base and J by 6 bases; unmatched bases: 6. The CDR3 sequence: CASSYLTGTGGDGYTF. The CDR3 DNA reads TGTGCCAGCAGTTACTTAACCGGGACAGGGGGCGATGGCTACACCTTC.

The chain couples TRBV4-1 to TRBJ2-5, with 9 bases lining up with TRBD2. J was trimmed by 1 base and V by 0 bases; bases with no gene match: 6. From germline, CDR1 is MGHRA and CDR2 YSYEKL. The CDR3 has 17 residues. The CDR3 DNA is TGCGCCAGCAGCCAAGATATGCTAGCGGGGCGCCAAGAGACCCAGTACTTC. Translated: CASSQDMLAGRQETQYF.

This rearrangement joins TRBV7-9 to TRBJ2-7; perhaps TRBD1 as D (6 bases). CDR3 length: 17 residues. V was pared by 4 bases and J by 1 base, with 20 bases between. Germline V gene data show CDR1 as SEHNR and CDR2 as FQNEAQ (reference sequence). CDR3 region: CASSSGSRSQGSYEQYF. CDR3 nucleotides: TGTGCCAGCAGCTCTGGGAGCCGATCACAGGGATCCTACGAGCAGTACTTC. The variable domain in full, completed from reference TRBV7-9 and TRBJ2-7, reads DTGVSQNPRHKITKRGQNVTFRCDPISEHNRLYWYRQTLGQGPEFLTYFQNEAQLEKSRLLSDRFSAERPKGSFSTLEIQRTEQGDSAMYLCASSSGSRSQGSYEQYFGPGTRLTVT.

CDR3 region: CASSKSREEKLFF. Written as DNA, the CDR3 is TGTGCCAGCAGCAAAAGCAGGGAAGAAAAACTGTTTTTT. The chain links TRBV21-1 to TRBJ1-4; no check of the table's D call, TRBD1, against the DNA was made. TRBV21-1 is recorded as a pseudogene. CDR3 length: 13 amino acids.

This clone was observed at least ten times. The DNA of the CDR3 is TGCGCCAGCAGCCAGACTAGCGGGGGGGCACATGAGCAGTTCTTC. It is translated as CASSQTSGGAHEQFF. The rearrangement uses TRBV4-1 and TRBJ2-1; TRBD2 agrees at 14 bases. The CDR3 loop spans 15 amino acids. J gave up 8 bases and V 3 bases, and 3 bases lay outside the gene matches. Germline V lookup: CDR1 MGHRA, CDR2 YSYEKL.

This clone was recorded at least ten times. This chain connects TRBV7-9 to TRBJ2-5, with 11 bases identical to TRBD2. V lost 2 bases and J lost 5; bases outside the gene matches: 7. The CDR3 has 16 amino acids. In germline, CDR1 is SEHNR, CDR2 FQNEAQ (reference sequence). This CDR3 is CASSLRLAGGLETQYF. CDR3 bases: TGTGCCAGCAGCTTAAGGCTAGCGGGGGGCCTCGAGACCCAGTACTTC.

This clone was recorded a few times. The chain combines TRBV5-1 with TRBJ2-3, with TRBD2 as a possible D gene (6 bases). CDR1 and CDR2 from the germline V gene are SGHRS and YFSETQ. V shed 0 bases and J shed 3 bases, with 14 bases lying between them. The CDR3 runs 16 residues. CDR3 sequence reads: CASSLDPGLNTDTQYF. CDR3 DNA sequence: TGCGCCAGCAGCTTGGATCCGGGACTCAATACAGATACGCAGTATTTT.

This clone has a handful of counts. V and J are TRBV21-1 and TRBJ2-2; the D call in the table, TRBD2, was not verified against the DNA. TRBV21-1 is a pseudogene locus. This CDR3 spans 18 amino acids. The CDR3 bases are TGTGCCAGCAGCAAAGTGGAGGGCGCTAGCGGAAACACCGGGGAGCTGTTTTTT. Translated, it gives CASSKVEGASGNTGELFF.